The 21 T cell receptor beta chains given below trace back to one sample, sequenced in a study of T cell repertoires in cytomegalovirus infection. TCRdb independently ran MiXCR on the reads; one entry per CDR3 protein. The sample contains some 940,000 distinct CDR3 sequences, 31% of which appear only once. These receptors have no identified antigens. Source: cultured CD8+ T cells from PBMCs, taken from culture after CMV antigen stimulation. These receptor sequences come from a human donor in good health (CMV status not recorded). Some clones in this sample may be carry-over from other donors' samples.

This clonotype was counted ten times or more. The chain employs TRBV19 and TRBJ1-1, with TRBD1 identical over 7 bases. Germline V gene lookup returns CDR1 LNHDA and CDR2 SQIVND (reference sequence). Trimming at V came to 7 bases and at J to 6 bases, leaving 8 bases not matched to a gene. This CDR3 comprises 13 residues. For the CDR3, the DNA is TGTGCCAGTAAGTGGACAGGTCCCTCTGAAGCTTTCTTT. This sequence encodes CASKWTGPSEAFF.

With regard to this clonotype: Relative to the germline gene, one junction end is altered; a read error may explain this. The CDR3 here is CASSQLLAGGPNEQFF. Written as DNA, the CDR3 is TGTGCCAGCAGCCAACTACTAGCGGGGGGGCCCAATGAGCAGTTCTTC. This chain uses TRBV4-1 with TRBJ2-1, with 13 bases lining up with TRBD2. This CDR3 is built from 16 residues. The germline V gene encodes CDR1 MGHRA and CDR2 YSYEKL.

The table lists this clonotype with a few counts. This sequence joins TRBV10-3 and TRBJ2-5, with a possible D match to TRBD2 (5 bases). Trimming pared 3 bases from V and 5 bases from J, leaving 13 bases between. The germline CDR1 and CDR2 sequences are ENHRY and SYGVKD. The CDR3 has 14 amino acids. Here the CDR3 DNA reads TGTGCCATCAGTGATCGGACTGAGACGGAGACCCAGTACTTC. Protein: CAISDRTETETQYF.

About this clonotype: This likely comes from a read error, as the CDR3 has no conserved phenylalanine or tryptophan at its end. This chain uses TRBV2 with TRBJ1-1, with unresolved D. The ends were cut back, 8 bases at V and 1 base at J, with 14 bases in the middle. CDR3 length: 14 amino acids. Germline V gives CDR1 SNHLY, CDR2 FYNNEI. In DNA, the CDR3 is TGTGCCAGCGGTAAACAACGCCCGAACACTGAAGCTTTCTTG. Its protein product is CASGKQRPNTEAFL.

This clonotype occurred a few times. The chain joins TRBV4-3 to TRBJ1-1, with a possible D match to TRBD1 (6 bases). This CDR3 region has 18 residues. V shed 4 bases and J shed 2 bases, with 23 bases lying between them. Germline V gene data show CDR1 as LGHNA and CDR2 as YSLEER. The CDR3 nucleotides are TGCGCCAGCAGCCCGATAACGGAACAGGGACAACTCAACACTGAAGCTTTCTTT. Its protein product is CASSPITEQGQLNTEAFF.

The rearrangement joins TRBV5-1 to TRBJ2-7; a weak D match, TRBD1 (6 bases). CDR3 size: 16 residues. CDR1 and CDR2 from the germline V gene are SGHRS and YFSETQ. Between the trimmed V and J ends, which lost 3 bases and 5 bases, there was a span of 21 bases. CDR3 nucleotides: TGCGCCAGCAGCTCTCTTTGGGGGCAGGGGAACGACGAGCAGTACTTC. Protein sequence: CASSSLWGQGNDEQYF.

The genes are TRBV19 and TRBJ2-7; 8 positions agree with TRBD2. The V gene's germline CDR1 is LNHDA and CDR2 SQIVND (reference sequence). J was trimmed by 0 bases and V by 2 bases; bases with no gene match: 6. The CDR3 sequence is 16 residues long. As DNA, the CDR3 is TGTGCCAGTAGTATACTAGGGGGACTAGACTCCTACGAGCAGTACTTC. This codes for CASSILGGLDSYEQYF.

This clonotype was observed a handful of times. CDR3 loop: CAIRTGEYGYTF. The CDR3 DNA is TGTGCCATCCGGACGGGAGAATATGGCTACACCTTC. The genes are TRBV10-3 and TRBJ1-2; D remains unclear. V was pared by 8 bases and J by 5 bases, with 12 bases between. CDR1 and CDR2 from the germline V gene are ENHRY and SYGVKD. This CDR3 is 12 amino acids long.

V usage is TRBV5-1 and J usage is TRBJ1-4; 8 positions match TRBD1. This CDR3 region has 14 residues. CDR1 and CDR2 (germline): SGHRS, YFSETQ. V dropped 5 bases and J dropped 5; count of bases not matched to a gene: 5. This CDR3 is CASSQGAQNEKLFF. DNA for the CDR3: TGCGCCAGCAGTCAGGGGGCCCAGAATGAAAAACTGTTTTTT.

The genes are TRBV7-3 and TRBJ1-1; possibly TRBD1 for D (6 bases). CDR1 and CDR2 from the germline V gene are SGHTA and FQGTGA. V gave up 2 bases and J gave up 0 bases, with 19 bases separating them. The CDR3 has 18 amino acids. CDR3 in DNA: TGTGCCAGCAGCTTATTTCCTTCGGGGGGGCCCATGAACACTGAAGCTTTCTTT. Its translation is CASSLFPSGGPMNTEAFF.

This clonotype was counted only a few times. The chain employs TRBV25-1 and TRBJ1-5, with D maybe TRBD1 (6 bases). The germline CDR1 and CDR2 sequences are MGHDK and SYGVNS. This CDR3 contains 14 residues. V shed 4 bases and J shed 5 bases, with 12 bases lying between them. The CDR3 DNA reads TGTGCCAGCAGTGGCACAGGGAGGGATCAGCCCCAGCATTTT. It is translated as CASSGTGRDQPQHF.

This chain joins TRBV4-1 and TRBJ2-1; D gene ambiguous. V lost 4 bases, J lost 3 bases, and 13 bases lay in between. This CDR3 spans 15 amino acids. Germline V gives CDR1 MGHRA, CDR2 YSYEKL. The CDR3 DNA is TGCGCCAGCAGCCTCCAAAACGAAGGCTACAATGAGCAGTTCTTC. This encodes CASSLQNEGYNEQFF.

The chain couples TRBV19 to TRBJ2-7; D remains ambiguous. V lost 3 bases to trimming and J lost 2 bases, with 11 bases between them. Germline V gives CDR1 LNHDA, CDR2 SQIVND (reference sequence). CDR3 length: 14 residues. CDR3 coding DNA: TGTGCCAGTAGTATTGGTCCATCCACCTACGAGCAGTACTTC. Translating gives CASSIGPSTYEQYF.

This clonotype was seen at least ten times. The chain is built from TRBV5-8 and TRBJ2-7; 7 nucleotides line up with TRBD1. CDR1 and CDR2 (germline): SGHTS, YDEGEE. CDR3 length equals 19 residues. V dropped 0 bases and J dropped 9; count of bases not matched to a gene: 24. The CDR3 sequence: CASSLVTIRTGSTFFGQYV. DNA of the CDR3: TGTGCCAGCAGCTTGGTGACCATCCGGACAGGTTCAACGTTTTTCGGGCAGTACGTC.

This clonotype was seen only a few times. The V and J genes are TRBV7-9 and TRBJ1-5; 7 bases match TRBD1. The CDR3 is 16 amino acids. In germline, CDR1 is SEHNR, CDR2 FQNEAQ (reference sequence). The V and J ends lost 4 bases and 3 bases, in that order; junction bases with no gene match: 9. The CDR3 nucleotides read TGTGCCAGCAGCTGGTCGGGACAGCCTTTCAATCAGCCCCAGCATTTT. Its translation is CASSWSGQPFNQPQHF.

The chain carries TRBV10-3 and TRBJ1-2; TRBD1 is a possible D gene (5 bases). The CDR3 totals 13 residues. The germline CDR1 and CDR2 sequences are ENHRY and SYGVKD. The V end lost 7 bases, the J end lost 7 bases, and 16 bases lay between the germline ends. CDR3: CAINTDSNLGYTF. CDR3 coding DNA: TGTGCCATCAATACCGACAGTAATCTTGGCTACACCTTC.

This chain links TRBV27 with TRBJ1-5; D unclear. This CDR3 region has 13 residues. Deletions cut 5 bases from V and 7 bases from J, with 12 bases between. The V gene's germline CDR1 is MNHEY and CDR2 SMNVEV (reference sequence). Here the CDR3 reads CASSLWALQPQHF. The CDR3 bases are TGTGCCAGCAGTCTATGGGCCTTACAGCCCCAGCATTTT.

The gene calls are TRBV6-4 and TRBJ2-6, with D possibly matching TRBD1 (6 bases). The ends were cut back, 6 bases at V and 0 bases at J, with 15 bases in the middle. CDR3 length equals 17 residues. The germline CDR1 and CDR2 sequences are MRHNA and SNTAGT. The CDR3: CASSKQGPSSGANVLTF. CDR3 nucleotide sequence: TGTGCCAGCAGCAAACAGGGTCCCAGCTCTGGGGCCAACGTCCTGACTTTC.

This clonotype showed up just a few times. This chain's CDR3 is CASETANTGELFF. The CDR3 DNA reads TGTGCCTCCGAGACAGCAAACACCGGGGAGCTGTTTTTT. The V and J genes are TRBV6-2 or TRBV6-3 and TRBJ2-2; tentative D call: TRBD1 (5 bases). V lost 11 bases, J lost 2 bases, and 12 bases lay in between. The CDR3 is made up of 13 amino acids. Germline-derived CDR1 and CDR2 are MNHEY and SVGEGT.

This clonotype appeared a few times. The chain joins TRBV4-1 to TRBJ2-1, with D maybe TRBD2 (7 bases). The CDR3 has 14 amino acids. Trimming took off 1 base at V and 8 bases at J, with 12 bases between the two ends. Germline V gene sequence: CDR1 MGHRA, CDR2 YSYEKL. CDR3 protein: CASSQVGGRDEQFF. The DNA for the CDR3 is TGCGCCAGCAGCCAAGTGGGGGGGCGCGATGAGCAGTTCTTC.

The table lists this clonotype with a few counts. The chain employs TRBV12-3 or TRBV12-4 and TRBJ1-2; no firm D call. CDR3 length equals 13 residues. V was shortened by 5 bases and J by 5 bases, with 12 bases between the two germline ends. CDR3 DNA sequence: TGTGCCAGCAGTGACCAGGTACTATATGGCTACACCTTC. The encoded protein is CASSDQVLYGYTF.